The clone carrying this T cell receptor (beta chain) was counted between two and nine times. What it binds is not known. The CDR3 contains 15 residues. CDR1 and CDR2 (germline): LGHNA, YNFKEQ. V was pared by 1 base and J by 3 bases, with 5 bases of the junction left unmatched. The PCR made use of 60 Vbeta and 13 Jbeta primers. Assay: immunoSEQ multiplex PCR; the TCRdb copy retains only in-frame clones and omits some. The repertoire includes 150,000 to 200,000 clones, around 80% of them detected once, and roughly 6.3% sits in the top ten. The data were taken from a study of cytomegalovirus exposure and HLA in healthy donors. The study's findings and limits: Cytomegalovirus association was listed for 164 TCR beta chains. Some highly shared sequence variants likely arose as a pipeline artifact.

The sample was PBMCs. The source of this sequence is a male donor in good health and CMV-seropositive. The rearrangement links TRBV4-2 to TRBJ2-5, with 7 positions matching TRBD2. The CDR3 sequence is CASSQGGAGEETQYF. As DNA, the CDR3 is TGTGCCAGCAGCCAAGGCGGCGCGGGAGAAGAGACCCAGTACTTC.